This entry lists 26 T cell receptor beta chains sequenced from one sample in a study. MiXCR was run by TCRdb on the 5' RACE reads, yielding one entry per CDR3 protein. Among 20,000 to 25,000 distinct CDR3 sequences listed, roughly 33% were seen once. Sequencing was carried out using tumor-infiltrating naive CD4+ T cells sorted from the breast tumor. As for subset: naive CD4+ T cells, CD4+CD45RA+CD25-. Every receptor here comes from a female donor with breast cancer.

The genes are TRBV15 and TRBJ2-5; possible D gene TRBD1, 6 bases. CDR3 length: 16 amino acids. V was pared by 2 bases and J by 3 bases, with 16 bases between. Per the germline V gene, CDR1 is LNHNV and CDR2 is YYDKDF (reference sequence). The CDR3 protein is CATSRSRDKAKETQYF. CDR3 DNA: TGTGCCACCAGCAGATCCCGGGACAAGGCGAAAGAGACCCAGTACTTC.

This clonotype was found a few times. The chain is built from TRBV6-5 and TRBJ1-2; D perhaps matches TRBD1 (6 bases). This CDR3 comprises 15 residues. V was shortened by 4 bases and J by 4 bases, with 16 bases between the two germline ends. The germline gives CDR1 MNHEY, CDR2 SVGAGI. In DNA form, the CDR3 reads TGTGCCAGCAGTTTCAGGGGTACGAGGGGCTATGGCTACACCTTC. Encoded protein: CASSFRGTRGYGYTF.

This clonotype is judged medium-sized. This sequence joins TRBV6-5 and TRBJ1-3; 7 positions match TRBD1. V lost 2 bases and J lost 2; bases outside the gene matches: 3. Per germline, CDR1 MNHEY and CDR2 SVGAGI. There are 15 residues in the CDR3. For the CDR3, the DNA is TGTGCCAGCAGTTACAAGGGGGCGACTGGAAACACCATATATTTT. Translated, it gives CASSYKGATGNTIYF.

This clonotype has at least ten counts. The rearrangement joins TRBV27 to TRBJ2-7; possibly TRBD1 or TRBD2 for D (5 bases each). CDR3 length: 15 amino acids. Trimming removed 6 bases from V and 2 bases from J, with 17 bases in between. CDR1 is MNHEY and CDR2 is SMNVEV in the germline V gene (reference sequence). CDR3 coding DNA: TGTGCCAGCAGCTCAATCCGGGACGCCGCCTACGAGCAGTACTTC. Residues: CASSSIRDAAYEQYF.

Only a few counts were recorded for this clonotype. The V and J genes are TRBV24-1 and TRBJ1-2, with 8 bases aligning to TRBD1. V dropped 3 bases and J dropped 0; count of bases not matched to a gene: 5. This CDR3 is built from 16 residues. Germline lookup yields CDR1 KGHDR and CDR2 SFDVKD. In DNA form, the CDR3 reads TGTGCCACCAGTGATGGGACAGGCAGAGCTAACTATGGCTACACCTTC. It encodes CATSDGTGRANYGYTF.

This clonotype was seen more than once but under ten times. J is TRBJ2-3 and V is TRBV10-3, with D possibly matching TRBD1 (5 bases). This CDR3 comprises 13 residues. Trimming shortened V by 11 bases and J by 5 bases, and 17 bases separated the two germline ends. The germline gives CDR1 ENHRY, CDR2 SYGVKD. As DNA, the CDR3 is TGTGCCCACCCTTTGCAGGGCGGAGATACGCAGTATTTT. Residues: CAHPLQGGDTQYF.

This clonotype is medium-sized (0.01 to 0.1%) by share. V gene TRBV5-1 combines with J gene TRBJ1-5, with 10 bases lining up with TRBD1. This CDR3 is built from 15 residues. Trimming took 4 bases from V and 6 from J; bases not matched to a gene: 7. CDR1 is SGHRS, CDR2 YFSETQ, per germline. DNA of the CDR3: TGCGCCAGCAGCCTGACCGGGACAGGGGCTCAGCCCCAGCATTTT. It yields the protein CASSLTGTGAQPQHF.

CDR3 sequence (DNA): TGTGCCAGCAGTTACAGGGCGGAGAGGGTGGGACACAATGAGCAGTTCTTC. Translated, it gives CASSYRAERVGHNEQFF. The rearrangement joins TRBV6-5 to TRBJ2-1, with D perhaps TRBD1 or TRBD2 (5 bases each). Germline V gene data show CDR1 as MNHEY and CDR2 as SVGAGI. With 2 bases removed from V and 5 bases from J, the gap between germline ends came to 19 bases. The CDR3 has 17 residues.

There are a few counts of this clonotype. A much more abundant neighbour one base away suggests this may be a read error. The chain uses TRBV29-1 and TRBJ2-5; possible D gene TRBD2, 6 bases. The CDR3 extends over 12 amino acids. V lost 5 bases and J lost 4, with 11 bases in between. CDR1 and CDR2 from the germline V gene are SQVTM and ANQGSEA. CDR3 protein: CSVHGRRETQYF. CDR3 in DNA: TGCAGCGTTCACGGGAGAAGAGAGACCCAGTACTTC.

This clonotype was counted only a few times. The V and J genes are TRBV25-1 and TRBJ1-1; D is unclear. V was cut by 8 bases and J by 6 bases, with 16 bases left in between. The CDR3 covers 13 residues. Per germline, CDR1 MGHDK and CDR2 SYGVNS. The CDR3 reads CASRLTESAEAFF. The CDR3 DNA follows: TGTGCCAGCCGTTTGACCGAGAGCGCTGAAGCTTTCTTT.

About this clonotype: Mismatch with germline at one junction end may stem from a read error. The rearrangement links TRBV3-1 to TRBJ2-7; 7 bases agree with TRBD1. CDR1 and CDR2 (germline): LGHDT, YNNKEL (reference sequence). CDR3 size: 14 residues. The CDR3: CTSSPRQGVDEQYF. CDR3 nucleotide sequence: TGTACCAGCAGCCCACGACAGGGCGTCGACGAGCAGTACTTC.

This clonotype was observed many times. The CDR3 here is CASSLGDRVLGYTF. CDR3 nucleotide sequence: TGTGCCAGCAGCTTGGGGGACAGAGTTCTGGGCTACACCTTC. V gene TRBV5-6 combines with J gene TRBJ1-2, with TRBD1 identical over 7 bases. V trimming: 0 bases; J trimming: 8 bases; junction bases outside the gene matches: 7. CDR1 and CDR2 from the germline V gene are SGHDT and YYEEEE. This CDR3 contains 14 residues.

With respect to this clonotype: This could be a read error, since a much larger clone is one nucleotide away. The chain uses TRBV20-1 and TRBJ1-2, with D tentatively TRBD1 (5 bases). This CDR3 is built from 13 residues. Germline CDR1 is DFQATT and CDR2 is SNEGSKA (reference sequence). This CDR3 reads CSARDQGDYGYAF. DNA of the CDR3: TGCAGTGCTAGAGATCAAGGGGACTATGGCTACGCCTTC.

This chain links TRBV5-1 with TRBJ1-1, with D possibly being TRBD1 (5 bases). The CDR3 spans 15 residues. V lost 0 bases and J lost 1, with 10 bases in between. The germline V gene encodes CDR1 SGHRS and CDR2 YFSETQ. CDR3 nucleotide sequence: TGCGCCAGCAGCTTGGTGTGGGGGGGGAACACTGAAGCTTTCTTT. It is translated as CASSLVWGGNTEAFF.

This clonotype has a count of ten or more. CDR3 coding DNA: TGCAGTGCTCCTGCCCGGGGAGGGAGGTACGAGCAGTACTTC. This codes for CSAPARGGRYEQYF. The chain has TRBV20-1 and TRBJ2-7; 7 nucleotides agree with TRBD2. V shed 5 bases and J 4 bases; nucleotides not matched to a gene: 11. This CDR3 has 14 residues. Germline V lookup: CDR1 DFQATT, CDR2 SNEGSKA (reference sequence).

This clonotype was seen repeatedly, ten times or more. The chain employs TRBV10-3 and TRBJ2-7; TRBD2 agrees at 7 bases. Unmatched junction bases numbered 7, after V lost 3 bases and J lost 5 bases. The CDR3 is 14 residues long. Germline V gene sequence: CDR1 ENHRY, CDR2 SYGVKD. DNA of the CDR3: TGTGCCATCAGTGACCGCGGGAGCAGGAACGAGCAGTACTTC. Protein sequence: CAISDRGSRNEQYF.

The chain recombines TRBV5-1 with TRBJ1-5; 11 nucleotides agree with TRBD1. Germline CDR1 reads SGHRS; CDR2 reads YFSETQ. Unmatched junction bases numbered 5, after V lost 3 bases and J lost 6 bases. The CDR3 is 15 amino acids. CDR3 bases: TGCGCCAGCAGCTCATCCGGGACAGGGGGTCAGCCCCAGCATTTT. Protein sequence: CASSSSGTGGQPQHF.

In this sample, this clonotype turned up many times. V and J are TRBV20-1 and TRBJ2-1, with 9 bases matching TRBD2. Germline CDR1 is DFQATT and CDR2 is SNEGSKA (reference sequence). V was pared by 3 bases and J by 7 bases, with 7 bases of the junction left unmatched. The CDR3 contains 14 residues. The DNA for the CDR3 is TGCAGTGCTAGTGGGGCGGGAGGGTGGAATGAGCAGTTCTTC. Translation gives CSASGAGGWNEQFF.

Comments on this clonotype: This may stem from a read error, because a much larger clone lies one nucleotide away. This chain connects TRBV15 to TRBJ2-1; D call uncertain. In germline, CDR1 is LNHNV, CDR2 YYDKDF (reference sequence). The CDR3 is made up of 15 amino acids. The CDR3 DNA follows: TGTGCCACCAGCAGAGGTGCAGGACCACACAATGAGCAGCTCTTC. Amino acids: CATSRGAGPHNEQLF. Based on the CDR3 plus reference TRBV15 and TRBJ2-1, the full variable domain is DAMVIQNPRYQVTQFGKPVTLSCSQTLNHNVMYWYQQKSSQAPKLLFHYYDKDFNNEADTPDNFQSRRPNTSFCFLDIRSPGLGDTAMYLCATSRGAGPHNEQLFGPGTRLTVL.

V and J are TRBV6-6 and TRBJ1-6; D may be TRBD1 (6 bases). Trimming cost V 6 bases and J 4 bases, with 16 bases left between them. CDR3 size: 16 residues. CDR1 MNHNY and CDR2 SVGAGI come from the germline V gene (reference sequence). In nucleotides, the CDR3 is TGTGCCAGCAGCCAGGGGATAACTGCTTATAATTCACCCCTCCACTTT. This encodes CASSQGITAYNSPLHF.

The chain couples TRBV24-1 to TRBJ1-2; D gene ambiguous. V was trimmed by 0 bases and J by 9 bases, leaving 13 bases between them. The CDR3 extends over 14 amino acids. The germline V gene encodes CDR1 KGHDR and CDR2 SFDVKD. The CDR3 DNA is TGTGCCACCAGTGATTTGCAACACTCCTTGAGCTACACCTTC. Translation gives CATSDLQHSLSYTF.

This clonotype was picked up a small number of times. This chain joins TRBV6-1 and TRBJ1-5, with D tentatively TRBD1 (5 bases). CDR3 size: 12 residues. Germline V gene sequence: CDR1 MNHNS, CDR2 SASEGT. V lost 11 bases and J lost 6, with 14 bases in between. CDR3 bases: TGTGCCCGACGGAGGGGAGGTCAGCCCCAGCATTTT. It yields the protein CARRRGGQPQHF.

The chain has TRBV28 and TRBJ2-7; D is unresolved. CDR3 length: 10 amino acids. The germline V and J ends were trimmed by 8 bases and 5 bases, with 7 bases remaining between them. Germline V lookup: CDR1 MDHEN, CDR2 SYDVKM. The CDR3 DNA sequence: TGTGCCAGCCAGGATCACGAGCAGTACTTC. Its protein product is CASQDHEQYF.

This clonotype is deemed medium-sized. V is TRBV9 and J is TRBJ1-2; D remains unclear. The CDR3 runs to 11 residues. V gave up 5 bases and J gave up 7 bases, with 9 bases separating them. Germline V gives CDR1 SGDLS, CDR2 YYNGEE. The CDR3 DNA is TGTGCCAGCAGTAGAGACGGTGGCTACACCTTC. Encoded protein: CASSRDGGYTF.

Sample share makes this clonotype medium-sized (0.01 to 0.1%). The chain uses TRBV20-1 and TRBJ2-7, with TRBD2 matching over 7 bases. Trimming took 0 bases from V and 3 from J; bases not matched to a gene: 5. Germline-derived CDR1 and CDR2 are DFQATT and SNEGSKA (reference sequence). This CDR3 has 14 residues. CDR3 in amino acids: CSARDVGGGYEQYF. The DNA of the CDR3 is TGCAGTGCTAGAGATGTGGGGGGGGGCTACGAGCAGTACTTC.

This sequence joins TRBV6-6 and TRBJ2-7, with 9 bases that match TRBD1. Per germline, CDR1 MNHNY and CDR2 SVGAGI (reference sequence). J was trimmed by 5 bases and V by 10 bases; bases with no gene match: 12. The CDR3 is 14 amino acids. The CDR3: CATQPGTGYHEQYF. The CDR3 coding sequence is TGTGCCACCCAACCCGGGACAGGGTACCACGAGCAGTACTTC.